A selection of T cell receptor beta chains follows, all from one sample in a study of blood T cell repertoires in COVID-19. TCRdb's copy holds only in-frame clones and misses some; the assay was immunoSEQ multiplex PCR. Here the sample spans approximately 140,000 clones, 85% to 90% being singletons. Sequenced: peripheral blood. The receptors were sampled from a woman in her sixties with acute or convalescent COVID-19. Both conserved end residues are part of each CDR3. D genes are given only for firm matches. Clone size is stated in some rows and not others, as once, few, many or a class when expanded.

TRBV7-2 once TRBD2 17 CASSLRLAGGSYNEQFF
TRBV3-1/TRBV3-2 NA TRBD1 17 CASSRETGSGSYNEQFF
TRBV4-3 once NA 15 CASSQSYGDNYEQYF
TRBV29-1 NA TRBD1 16 CSVGRDRGRVNYGYTF
TRBV18 NA NA 13 CASSPSKYNEQFF
TRBV24-1 NA TRBD2 19 CATSDAPELAGGFTDTQYF
TRBV19 NA NA 14 CASSIGWARSPLHF
TRBV2 NA NA 15 CASSESLSSGNTIYF
TRBV2 NA NA 14 CASSEAASTDTQYF
TRBV5-1 NA NA 15 CASSLDGGLDNEQFF
TRBV6-2/TRBV6-3 NA NA 15 CASSYHDRYNQPQHF
TRBV7-2 NA NA 15 CASSFRTDVNYGYTF
TRBV11-2 NA TRBD1 14 CASSLDRGRAEAFF
TRBV5-1 NA NA 13 CASSLQGSTEAFF
TRBV12-3/TRBV12-4 NA NA 12 CASKGSGNTIYF
TRBV6-5 NA TRBD2 16 CASSYSRGLAEVEQFF
TRBV5-4 NA TRBD2 15 CASSYGTSGDGEQYF
TRBV19 NA TRBD1 15 CASSMRQGLNQPQHF
TRBV5-6 NA TRBD1 15 CASREKGQGRPGYTF
TRBV28 once NA 13 CASRTGSNYGYTF
TRBV18 NA TRBD1 13 CASFTGEGNTIYF
TRBV3-1/TRBV3-2 NA TRBD1 15 CASSPTSGQGFGYTF
TRBV9 NA TRBD1 15 CASSRRTGIDTEAFF
TRBV4-3 NA TRBD1 17 CASSQGSTGAYTGELFF
TRBV7-2 NA NA 18 CASSLESSSVGAYNEQFF
TRBV5-4 NA TRBD2 15 CASSLDGGSTGELFF
TRBV15 NA NA 14 CATGGGQANYGYTF
TRBV4-1 NA TRBD1 18 CASSLRGQGTTTAYEQYF
TRBV12-5 few NA 12 CASGFSGTEAFF
TRBV5-1 NA NA 13 CASGRSWPGELFF
TRBV19 NA NA 14 CASTPGSGQETQYF
TRBV6-5 few NA 16 CASSYSSADKNTEAFF
TRBV7-2 NA TRBD2 14 CASSRTPGGAEQYF
TRBV4-1 NA TRBD1 13 CASSPLTGTVVFF